The clone carrying this T cell receptor beta chain was seen a few times. The CDR3 runs 14 residues. The germline V gene has CDR1 LGHNA and CDR2 YNFKEQ. Sample time point: newly diagnosed GD, antithyroid drugs for less than 3 months. Researchers made the TCR library from RNA that was extracted from PBMCs. These data originate in a study of regulatory T cells in long-lasting Graves disease. Library construction for TCR beta used iRepertoire HTBI primers and Arm-PCR of CDR3 regions. TCRdb fed the multiplex PCR reads into MiXCR, producing one record per CDR3 protein. The sample contains about 620,000 distinct CDR3 sequences, roughly 15% of which appear only once. This sample was shared with a second study, whose subject was T cells in Graves' hyperthyroidism and ophthalmopathy.

The receptor was isolated from a woman aged 25 to 45 with Graves disease. V and J are TRBV4-2 and TRBJ2-3; 7 nucleotides agree with TRBD1. The end of the DNA aligns better with TRBJ2-5, so the J call may be wrong. Sequencing was performed on peripheral blood mononuclear cells (PBMCs), taken at new diagnosis, from a patient treated with antithyroid drugs. CDR3 sequence (DNA): TGTGCCAGCAGCCAAGGGGGGACAGATGAGACCCAGTACTTC. Translated: CASSQGGTDETQYF.